Included here is one TCR beta chain sequence, with context. The sample comes from a study of blood T cell repertoires in COVID-19. Clones were read by immunoSEQ multiplex PCR, and TCRdb kept only the in-frame ones, dropping some. The table has under 550,000 clones, 70% to 90% seen once. Trimming cost V 7 bases and J 0 bases, with 13 bases left between them. The length of the CDR3 is 15 residues. Germline V gives CDR1 SGHVS, CDR2 FQNEAQ. The TCR sequence derives from a man younger than 35 with COVID-19, enrolled during active disease. The sequenced sample was peripheral blood. The chain employs TRBV7-8 and TRBJ2-1, with a possible D match to TRBD2 (5 bases). The CDR3 sequence is CASTISGSSYNEQFF. The CDR3 bases are TGTGCCAGCACCATAAGTGGGAGCTCCTACAATGAGCAGTTCTTC.